The next 22 T cell receptor beta chains were all read from a single sample in a study of radiotherapy plus CTLA-4 blockade in lung cancer. TCRdb's copy holds only in-frame clones and misses some; the assay was immunoSEQ multiplex PCR. The table shows approximately 80,000 clones, with approximately 84% occurring only once. Material: peripheral blood, obtained from a patient treated with radiotherapy plus ipilimumab. These receptors all stem from a human donor with non-small cell lung cancer who had stable disease on radiotherapy plus ipilimumab.

The chain combines TRBV7-6 with TRBJ2-5; perhaps TRBD2 as D (6 bases). The V end lost 6 bases, the J end lost 6 bases, and 17 bases lay between the germline ends. Germline values: CDR1 SGHVS, CDR2 FNYEAQ. CDR3 size: 14 residues. As DNA, the CDR3 is TGTGCCAGCAGTCAAAACCCGGCGGGACAGACCCAGTACTTC. This encodes CASSQNPAGQTQYF. The whole variable domain, filled in from reference TRBV7-6 and TRBJ2-5, reads GAGVSQSPRYKVTKRGQDVALRCDPISGHVSLYWYRQALGQGPEFLTYFNYEAQQDKSGLPNDRFSAERPEGSISTLTIQRTEQRDSAMYRCASSQNPAGQTQYFGPGTRLLVL.

This chain uses TRBV19 with TRBJ2-7; 7 bases fit TRBD2. J lost 6 bases, V lost 4 bases, and 3 bases had no gene match. Germline V gene data show CDR1 as LNHDA and CDR2 as SQIVND (reference sequence). The CDR3 runs to 12 residues. CDR3 in DNA: TGTGCCAGTAGTACAGGGAGGGGCGAGCAGTACTTC. Translated: CASSTGRGEQYF.

The chain has TRBV29-1 and TRBJ1-1; 8 bases line up with TRBD1. The length of the CDR3 is 15 residues. The V segment lost 1 base and the J segment 1 base; nucleotides outside the gene matches: 5. CDR1 SQVTM and CDR2 ANQGSEA come from the germline V gene. This chain's CDR3 is CSVEGARGRNTEAFF. DNA for the CDR3: TGCAGCGTTGAAGGGGCCAGGGGGCGGAACACTGAAGCTTTCTTT.

This chain uses TRBV6-5 with TRBJ1-1; D is unclear. The CDR3 consists of 14 residues. Germline V gives CDR1 MNHEY, CDR2 SVGAGI. Trimming left V 0 bases short and J 11 bases short, with 16 bases between. CDR3 sequence reads: CASSYSYDQRWAFF. The DNA of the CDR3 is TGTGCCAGCAGTTACTCGTATGACCAGAGGTGGGCTTTCTTT.

This clone was seen just once. The chain is built from TRBV19 and TRBJ1-6; D is ambiguous. In germline, CDR1 is LNHDA, CDR2 SQIVND (reference sequence). Trimming shortened V by 5 bases and J by 5 bases, and 16 bases separated the two germline ends. The CDR3 has 16 residues. The CDR3, as DNA: TGTGCCAGTAGTCCCCTCCTGGGAGGGAATAATTCACCCCTCCACTTT. As protein: CASSPLLGGNNSPLHF. The full variable domain, with the rest looked up from reference TRBV19 and TRBJ1-6, is DGGITQSPKYLFRKEGQNVTLSCEQNLNHDAMYWYRQDPGQGLRLIYYSQIVNDFQKGDIAEGYSVSREKKESFPLTVTSAQKNPTAFYLCASSPLLGGNNSPLHFGNGTRLTVT.

In nucleotides, the CDR3 is TGCAGTTCGTACTCCTACAATGAGCAGTTCTTC. Its translation: CSSYSYNEQFF. This chain connects TRBV20-1 to TRBJ2-1; D gene ambiguous. CDR3 length: 11 residues. CDR1 and CDR2 (germline): DFQATT, SNEGSKA (reference sequence). V shed 8 bases and J shed 0 bases, with 5 bases lying between them.

The V gene is TRBV6-1, the J gene TRBJ1-5; 8 bases align to TRBD1. The V and J ends lost 6 bases and 2 bases, in that order; junction bases with no gene match: 6. The CDR3 has 15 residues. The germline V gene has CDR1 MNHNS and CDR2 SASEGT. CDR3: CASSPDRAGNQPQHF. The CDR3 nucleotides read TGTGCCAGCAGCCCGGACAGGGCGGGCAATCAGCCCCAGCATTTT.

This clone was counted a few times. This chain links TRBV28 with TRBJ2-3, with D unresolved. Germline V lookup: CDR1 MDHEN, CDR2 SYDVKM. CDR3 size: 9 residues. CDR3 sequence: CASGDTQYF. As DNA, the CDR3 is TGTGCTTCGGGAGATACGCAGTATTTT.

The chain joins TRBV28 to TRBJ1-5, with a tentative D call TRBD1 (5 bases). CDR3 size: 14 residues. The germline V and J ends were trimmed by 7 bases and 7 bases, with 17 bases remaining between them. Germline-derived CDR1 and CDR2 are MDHEN and SYDVKM. CDR3 amino acids: CASTPLRVGQPQHF. CDR3 nucleotide sequence: TGTGCCAGCACCCCGCTCAGGGTCGGACAGCCCCAGCATTTT.

This clone was seen once. The chain has TRBV15 and TRBJ2-3; possibly TRBD1 for D (7 bases). The CDR3 sequence is 15 residues long. From germline, CDR1 is LNHNV and CDR2 YYDKDF (reference sequence). Trimming cost V 6 bases and J 0 bases, with 13 bases left between them. CDR3 sequence (DNA): TGTGCCACCAGGCCCCAGGGGGGCAGCACAGATACGCAGTATTTT. Protein sequence: CATRPQGGSTDTQYF. Variable domain in full (rest from reference TRBV15 and TRBJ2-3): DAMVIQNPRYQVTQFGKPVTLSCSQTLNHNVMYWYQQKSSQAPKLLFHYYDKDFNNEADTPDNFQSRRPNTSFCFLDIRSPGLGDTAMYLCATRPQGGSTDTQYFGPGTRLTVL.

This chain uses TRBV20-1 with TRBJ1-2; D possibly corresponds to TRBD1 (5 bases). Germline values: CDR1 DFQATT, CDR2 SNEGSKA (reference sequence). V lost 6 bases and J lost 4, with 9 bases in between. The CDR3 is 11 amino acids. This chain's CDR3 is CSALDSYGYTF. The CDR3 bases are TGCAGTGCCCTCGACAGCTATGGCTACACCTTC.

This clone turned up a few times. The rearrangement uses TRBV5-6 and TRBJ1-3; D is undetermined. The CDR3 is made up of 15 amino acids. Trimming left V 0 bases short and J 0 bases short, with 7 bases between. Germline-derived CDR1 and CDR2 are SGHDT and YYEEEE. CDR3: CASSLGPSSGNTIYF. CDR3 DNA: TGTGCCAGCAGCTTGGGCCCGAGCTCTGGAAACACCATATATTTT. The full variable domain, with the rest looked up from reference TRBV5-6 and TRBJ1-3, is DAGVTQSPTHLIKTRGQQVTLRCSPKSGHDTVSWYQQALGQGPQFIFQYYEEEERQRGNFPDRFSGHQFPNYSSELNVNALLLGDSALYLCASSLGPSSGNTIYFGEGSWLTVV.

In the case of this clone: Without the conserved terminal phenylalanine or tryptophan, this CDR3 likely stems from a read error. The V and J genes are TRBV7-2 and TRBJ2-7, with D hard to call. Germline V gene lookup returns CDR1 SGHTA and CDR2 FQGNSA. With 4 bases removed from V and 4 bases from J, the gap between germline ends came to 14 bases. CDR3 length: 14 residues. CDR3 region: CASSSDPSKYEQYL. The CDR3 DNA is TGTGCCAGCAGCTCCGATCCCTCGAAGTACGAGCAGTACCTC.

The chain carries TRBV9 and TRBJ1-1, with TRBD1 matching 8 bases. With V trimmed by 0 bases and J by 3 bases, 4 bases remained unmatched. The CDR3 spans 15 residues. Germline V gene sequence: CDR1 SGDLS, CDR2 YYNGEE. The CDR3 nucleotides read TGTGCCAGCAGCGTAGGTCACAGGGGGTACACTGAAGCTTTCTTT. This translates into CASSVGHRGYTEAFF. Using reference TRBV9 and TRBJ1-1 for the parts outside the CDR3, the full variable domain is DSGVTQTPKHLITATGQRVTLRCSPRSGDLSVYWYQQSLDQGLQFLIQYYNGEERAKGNILERFSAQQFPDLHSELNLSSLELGDSALYFCASSVGHRGYTEAFFGQGTRLTVV.

This clone was detected only once. The chain couples TRBV2 to TRBJ1-6; possible D gene TRBD1, 6 bases. Germline V CDR1 and CDR2: SNHLY, FYNNEI. The V end was cut by 1 base, the J end by 7 bases, with 8 bases between. The CDR3 is made up of 14 amino acids. CDR3 DNA: TGTGCCAGCAGTGAAGAGGACAGAAATTCACCCCTCCACTTT. It codes for CASSEEDRNSPLHF.

V usage is TRBV11-2 and J usage is TRBJ2-1; D remains unclear. There are 14 residues in the CDR3. The V gene's germline CDR1 is SGHAT and CDR2 FQNNGV. With 5 bases removed from V and 5 bases from J, the gap between germline ends came to 13 bases. CDR3 region: CASSAPGWDNEQFF. The CDR3 DNA reads as TGTGCCAGCAGCGCCCCCGGGTGGGACAATGAGCAGTTCTTC.

The chain recombines TRBV7-8 with TRBJ2-1, with TRBD2 identical over 10 bases. Germline V gene data show CDR1 as SGHVS and CDR2 as FQNEAQ. J lost 7 bases, V lost 2 bases, and 8 bases had no gene match. CDR3 length: 16 residues. Written as DNA, the CDR3 is TGTGCCAGCAGCTTAACTAGCGGGGCTAGCTCTAATGAGCAGTTCTTC. This codes for CASSLTSGASSNEQFF.

The chain carries TRBV23-1 and TRBJ1-5; tentative D call: TRBD1 (6 bases). TRBV23-1 qualifies as an ORF whose function is uncertain. With 4 bases removed from V and 0 bases from J, the gap between germline ends came to 13 bases. CDR3 length: 16 residues. The CDR3 reads CASSRPGHYSNQPQHF. Here the CDR3 DNA reads TGCGCCAGCAGTCGCCCGGGACATTATAGCAATCAGCCCCAGCATTTT.

The rearrangement links TRBV7-2 to TRBJ2-7; D not certain. CDR1 SGHTA and CDR2 FQGNSA come from the germline V gene. CDR3 size: 14 residues. V was cut by 5 bases and J by 0 bases, with 11 bases left in between. The CDR3 sequence: CASSGQESSYEQYF. The CDR3 DNA reads as TGTGCCAGCAGCGGGCAGGAGTCCTCCTACGAGCAGTACTTC.

The chain joins TRBV18 to TRBJ2-1; D tentatively reads TRBD1 or TRBD2 (11 bases each). Germline V gives CDR1 KGHSH, CDR2 LQKENI. This CDR3 has 17 residues. V was shortened by 0 bases and J by 9 bases, with 21 bases between the two germline ends. In DNA form, the CDR3 reads TGTGCCAGCTCACCACCCGGGACAGGGGGACTAGCGGTTGAGCAGTTCTTC. The encoded protein is CASSPPGTGGLAVEQFF.

This clone was seen a single time. The chain carries TRBV2 and TRBJ2-5, with D possibly being TRBD1 (6 bases). The length of the CDR3 is 16 residues. From germline, CDR1 is SNHLY and CDR2 FYNNEI. The V end was cut by 6 bases, the J end by 5 bases, with 22 bases between. The CDR3 sequence is CASRGDTYAQGETQYF. CDR3 coding DNA: TGTGCCAGCAGAGGGGACACGTACGCGCAGGGGGAGACCCAGTACTTC.

This clone has more than one count but fewer than ten. The chain couples TRBV27 to TRBJ2-5, with D unresolved. Germline CDR1 MNHEY, CDR2 SMNVEV (reference sequence). Trimming took off 1 base at V and 0 bases at J, with 6 bases between the two ends. The CDR3 is 14 residues long. The CDR3 DNA follows: TGTGCCAGCAGTTTATACGACGACCAAGAGACCCAGTACTTC. Protein sequence: CASSLYDDQETQYF.